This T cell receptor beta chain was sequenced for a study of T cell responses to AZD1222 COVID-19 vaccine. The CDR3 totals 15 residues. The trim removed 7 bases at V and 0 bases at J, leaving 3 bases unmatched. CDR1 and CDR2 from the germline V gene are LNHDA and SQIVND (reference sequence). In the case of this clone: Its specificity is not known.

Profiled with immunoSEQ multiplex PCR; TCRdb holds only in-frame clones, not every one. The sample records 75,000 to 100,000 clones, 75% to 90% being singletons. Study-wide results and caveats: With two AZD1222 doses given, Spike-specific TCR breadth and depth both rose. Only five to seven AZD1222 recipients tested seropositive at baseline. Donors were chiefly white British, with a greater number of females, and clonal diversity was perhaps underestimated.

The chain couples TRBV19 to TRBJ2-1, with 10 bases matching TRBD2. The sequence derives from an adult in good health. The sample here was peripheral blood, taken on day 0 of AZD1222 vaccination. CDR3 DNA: TGTGCCAGTACACGACTAGCGGGCTCCTACAATGAGCAGTTCTTC. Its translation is CASTRLAGSYNEQFF.